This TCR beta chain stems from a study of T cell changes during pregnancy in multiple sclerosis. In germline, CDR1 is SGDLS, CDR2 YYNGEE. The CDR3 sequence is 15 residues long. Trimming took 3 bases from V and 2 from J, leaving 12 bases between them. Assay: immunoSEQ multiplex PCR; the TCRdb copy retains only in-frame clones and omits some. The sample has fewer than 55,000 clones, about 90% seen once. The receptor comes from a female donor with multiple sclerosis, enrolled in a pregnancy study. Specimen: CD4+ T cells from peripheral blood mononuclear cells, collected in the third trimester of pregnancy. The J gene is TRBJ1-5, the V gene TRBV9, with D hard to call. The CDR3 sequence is CASSADPGGNQPQHF. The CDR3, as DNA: TGTGCCAGCAGCGCGGACCCCGGGGGCAATCAGCCCCAGCATTTT.